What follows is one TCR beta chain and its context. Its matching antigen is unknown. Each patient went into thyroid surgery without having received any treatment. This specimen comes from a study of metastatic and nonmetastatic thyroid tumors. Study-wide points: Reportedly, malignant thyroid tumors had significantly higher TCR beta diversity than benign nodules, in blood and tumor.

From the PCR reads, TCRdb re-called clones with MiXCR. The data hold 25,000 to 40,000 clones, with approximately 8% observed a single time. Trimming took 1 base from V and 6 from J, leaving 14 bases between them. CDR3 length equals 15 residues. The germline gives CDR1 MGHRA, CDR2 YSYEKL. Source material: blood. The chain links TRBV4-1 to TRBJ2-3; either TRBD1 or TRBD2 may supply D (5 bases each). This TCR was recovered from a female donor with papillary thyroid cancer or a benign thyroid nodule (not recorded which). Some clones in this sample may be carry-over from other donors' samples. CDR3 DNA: TGCGCCAGCAGCCAAGGGGACGGGGTGGTGGATACGCAGTATTTT. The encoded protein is CASSQGDGVVDTQYF.